The TCR beta chain described here comes from a study of blood T cell repertoires in COVID-19. This clone was observed once. V gave up 1 base and J gave up 6 bases; unmatched junction bases: 7. The CDR3 is 15 residues long. In germline, CDR1 is SEHNR, CDR2 FQNEAQ (reference sequence). Libraries were prepared by immunoSEQ multiplex PCR; TCRdb keeps only in-frame clonotypes and omits some of them. The table records tens of thousands of clones, about 85% of them present only once. This sequence originates from a man in his fifties or sixties with acute or convalescent COVID-19. The chain couples TRBV7-9 to TRBJ2-7, with 9 positions matching TRBD2. The sample comprised peripheral blood. Here the CDR3 DNA reads TGTGCCAGCAGCTTAGTTCTAGGACTAGCGCTCGAGCAGTACTTC. Residues: CASSLVLGLALEQYF.